One and the same sample provided the 15 T cell receptor beta chains below, sequenced in a study of blood T cell repertoires in COVID-19. Only in-frame clones appear in the TCRdb table, and some are missing; sequencing was by immunoSEQ multiplex PCR. The repertoire consists of nearly 200,000 clones, with 84% occurring once and the leading ten covering around 5.5%. The specimen sequenced was peripheral blood. These receptors were obtained from a woman in her seventies with active or convalescent COVID-19.

The V and J genes are TRBV6-5 and TRBJ1-1; possible D gene TRBD1, 6 bases. The CDR3 covers 14 residues. Germline loops: CDR1 MNHEY, CDR2 SVGAGI. The V end lost 7 bases, the J end lost 3 bases, and 15 bases lay between the germline ends. CDR3 nucleotides: TGTGCCAGCACCACAAGGACAGCGGACACTGAAGCTTTCTTT. Its translation: CASTTRTADTEAFF.

The chain combines TRBV28 with TRBJ2-1; D gene uncertain. Trimming left V 3 bases short and J 0 bases short, with 15 bases between. Germline assignment: CDR1 MDHEN and CDR2 SYDVKM. The CDR3 has 17 residues. CDR3 residues: CASSLGSFPLSYNEQFF. The CDR3 region has the DNA TGTGCCAGCAGTTTGGGCTCCTTCCCTCTCTCCTACAATGAGCAGTTCTTC.

The chain recombines TRBV29-1 with TRBJ1-2; 7 nucleotides match TRBD1. This CDR3 is 13 amino acids long. Germline trimming cut 6 bases from V and 5 bases from J; bases unmatched to any gene: 9. Germline V gene lookup returns CDR1 SQVTM and CDR2 ANQGSEA. This chain's CDR3 is CSVPRTGLYGYTF. The CDR3 coding sequence is TGCAGCGTCCCCAGGACAGGCCTATATGGCTACACCTTC.

This clone was observed a few times. This chain uses TRBV24-1 with TRBJ2-1, with TRBD1 identical over 7 bases. Trimming at V came to 2 bases and at J to 2 bases, leaving 5 bases not matched to a gene. Germline lookup yields CDR1 KGHDR and CDR2 SFDVKD. This CDR3 is built from 16 residues. The CDR3 is CATSDSNRGPYNEQFF. As DNA, the CDR3 is TGTGCCACCAGTGATTCTAACAGGGGACCCTACAATGAGCAGTTCTTC.

CDR3 region: CASSLGQSNEQFF. The CDR3 region has the DNA TGCGCCAGCAGCCTGGGACAATCCAATGAGCAGTTCTTC. The rearrangement links TRBV5-1 to TRBJ2-1, with TRBD1 as a possible D gene (6 bases). V lost 4 bases and J 6 bases, leaving 11 bases between the germline ends. The CDR3 totals 13 residues. In germline, CDR1 is SGHRS, CDR2 YFSETQ.

V gene TRBV6-5 combines with J gene TRBJ1-4, with D tentatively TRBD1 (6 bases). There are 16 residues in the CDR3. The germline gives CDR1 MNHEY, CDR2 SVGAGI. Trimming took 2 bases from V and 7 from J, leaving 17 bases between them. CDR3 amino acids: CASSYTYRVRGEKLFF. CDR3 DNA: TGTGCCAGCAGTTACACTTACAGGGTACGGGGTGAAAAACTGTTTTTT.

The chain uses TRBV12-3 or TRBV12-4 and TRBJ2-3; D remains unclear. The CDR3 length is 12 residues. With 2 bases removed from V and 10 bases from J, the gap between germline ends came to 10 bases. CDR3 loop: CASSLRASAQYF. As DNA, the CDR3 is TGTGCCAGCAGTTTACGCGCGTCTGCGCAGTATTTT.

The chain's CDR3 is CASSLTDRGLSSGELFF. CDR3 nucleotides: TGTGCCAGCAGCTTAACGGACAGGGGGCTCAGTTCCGGGGAGCTGTTTTTT. The chain employs TRBV7-3 and TRBJ2-2; 11 positions match TRBD1. Looked up from germline, CDR1 is SGHTA and CDR2 is FQGTGA. The CDR3 has 17 amino acids. V shed 0 bases, J shed 6 bases, and the junction held 6 bases outside the gene matches.

The V and J genes are TRBV27 and TRBJ2-1; weak D call: TRBD2 (6 bases). The CDR3 spans 13 residues. Trimming took 2 bases from V and 8 from J, leaving 10 bases between them. Germline V gene data show CDR1 as MNHEY and CDR2 as SMNVEV (reference sequence). The DNA of the CDR3 is TGTGCCAGCAGTTTAGGGACTGTGGATGAGCAGTTCTTC. Protein: CASSLGTVDEQFF.

The V call is TRBV28, the J call TRBJ1-4; D might be TRBD1 (5 bases). With 5 bases removed from V and 4 bases from J, the gap between germline ends came to 14 bases. Germline V gene data show CDR1 as MDHEN and CDR2 as SYDVKM. This CDR3 is 15 amino acids long. The CDR3 DNA reads as TGTGCCAGCAGTGTGTCTGTGGGGCGTAATGAAAAACTGTTTTTT. This codes for CASSVSVGRNEKLFF. Full variable domain (missing parts from reference TRBV28 and TRBJ1-4): DVKVTQSSRYLVKRTGEKVFLECVQDMDHENMFWYRQDPGLGLRLIYFSYDVKMKEKGDIPEGYSVSREKKERFSLILESASTNQTSMYLCASSVSVGRNEKLFFGSGTQLSVL.

This chain links TRBV10-3 with TRBJ1-1; D possibly corresponds to TRBD1 (5 bases). The CDR3 has 12 amino acids. The V gene's germline CDR1 is ENHRY and CDR2 SYGVKD. Trimming left V 6 bases short and J 3 bases short, with 8 bases between. This chain's CDR3 is CAIRGGDTEAFF. The CDR3 DNA reads TGTGCCATCAGGGGGGGGGACACTGAAGCTTTCTTT.

This sequence joins TRBV2 and TRBJ2-1; tentatively, D is TRBD1 (8 bases). The germline V and J ends were trimmed by 7 bases and 5 bases, with 18 bases remaining between them. Germline V gene lookup returns CDR1 SNHLY and CDR2 FYNNEI. The CDR3 runs to 15 residues. Here the CDR3 DNA reads TGTGCCAGCACGGCTAACAGGGGGGGGGACAATGAGCAGTTCTTC. Its protein product is CASTANRGGDNEQFF.

The V call is TRBV5-1, the J call TRBJ2-1, with 13 bases matching TRBD2. CDR3 length equals 18 residues. Germline V gene lookup returns CDR1 SGHRS and CDR2 YFSETQ. Trimming cost V 3 bases and J 4 bases; bases outside gene matches: 10. Here the CDR3 DNA reads TGCGCCAGCAGCTCGGGGACTAGCGGGATCCCCAGGTACAATGAGCAGTTCTTC. This gives the protein CASSSGTSGIPRYNEQFF.

V is TRBV5-1 and J is TRBJ2-1; D remains ambiguous. With 0 bases removed from V and 8 bases from J, the gap between germline ends came to 12 bases. The CDR3 has 14 amino acids. The germline V gene has CDR1 SGHRS and CDR2 YFSETQ. The CDR3 protein is CASSLVPPRDEQFF. Here the CDR3 DNA reads TGCGCCAGCAGCTTGGTCCCTCCCCGGGATGAGCAGTTCTTC.

The CDR3 is CASSSTGYREMGKLFF. The CDR3 nucleotides are TGTGCCAGCAGTTCGACAGGGTATAGGGAGATGGGGAAACTGTTTTTT. The chain links TRBV28 to TRBJ1-4; TRBD1 agrees at 7 bases. V lost 4 bases and J lost 11; bases outside the gene matches: 16. The germline gives CDR1 MDHEN, CDR2 SYDVKM. The CDR3 has 16 amino acids. The variable domain in full, completed from reference TRBV28 and TRBJ1-4, reads DVKVTQSSRYLVKRTGEKVFLECVQDMDHENMFWYRQDPGLGLRLIYFSYDVKMKEKGDIPEGYSVSREKKERFSLILESASTNQTSMYLCASSSTGYREMGKLFFGSGTQLSVL.